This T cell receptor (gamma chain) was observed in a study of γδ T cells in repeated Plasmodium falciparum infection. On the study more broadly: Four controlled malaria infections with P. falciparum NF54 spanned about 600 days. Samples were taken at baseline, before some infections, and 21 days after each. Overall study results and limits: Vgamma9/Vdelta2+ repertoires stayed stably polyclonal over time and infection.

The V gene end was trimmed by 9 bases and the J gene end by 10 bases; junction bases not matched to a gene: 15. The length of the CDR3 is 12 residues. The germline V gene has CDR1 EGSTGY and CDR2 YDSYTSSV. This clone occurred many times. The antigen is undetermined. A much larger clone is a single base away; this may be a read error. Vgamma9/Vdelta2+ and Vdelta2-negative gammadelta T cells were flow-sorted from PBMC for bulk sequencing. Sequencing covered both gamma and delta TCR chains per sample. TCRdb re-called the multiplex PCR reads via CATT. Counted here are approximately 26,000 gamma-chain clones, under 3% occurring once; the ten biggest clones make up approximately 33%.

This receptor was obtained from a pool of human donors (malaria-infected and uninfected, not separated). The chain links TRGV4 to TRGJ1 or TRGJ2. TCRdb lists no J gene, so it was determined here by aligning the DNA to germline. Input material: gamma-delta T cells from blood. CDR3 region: CATPRGRGKKLF. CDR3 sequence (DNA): TGTGCCACCCCGCGCGGCCGTGGCAAGAAACTCTTT.